What follows are 5 T cell receptor beta chains derived from one specimen sequenced in a study of T-cell reconstitution after alpha-beta-depleted transplantation in children. Unique molecular identifiers featured in how the TCRbeta library was prepared. MiXCR, run by TCRdb on the PCR reads, gives a single entry per CDR3 protein. This sample has approximately 390,000 distinct CDR3 sequences, with approximately 10% found just once. The sample consisted of PBMCs from the stem cell graft donor, taken from the stem cell graft. These TCRs come from a human donor who donated a stem cell graft to a child with acute myeloid leukemia.

In this sample, this clonotype turned up a few times. This rearrangement joins TRBV12-3 or TRBV12-4 to TRBJ2-1; 13 nucleotides match TRBD2. V shed 7 bases, J shed 7 bases, and the junction held 7 bases outside the gene matches. This CDR3 has 15 residues. CDR3 sequence: CASNRGTSGANEQFF. In DNA, the CDR3 is TGTGCCAGCAACCGAGGGACTAGCGGGGCAAATGAGCAGTTCTTC.

This chain joins TRBV4-1 and TRBJ1-1; D is uncertain. There are 14 residues in the CDR3. V shed 1 base and J shed 7 bases, with 13 bases lying between them. From germline, CDR1 is MGHRA and CDR2 YSYEKL. The CDR3, as DNA: TGCGCCAGCAGCCAAGCGAGGGATCCGGGTGAAGCTTTCTTT. Translation gives CASSQARDPGEAFF.

The rearrangement uses TRBV30 and TRBJ1-1, with 7 nucleotides matching TRBD1. Germline assignment: CDR1 GTSNPN and CDR2 SVGIG (reference sequence). The J segment lost 1 base and the V segment lost 2 bases, leaving 10 bases of the junction unmatched. This CDR3 comprises 16 residues. The CDR3 bases are TGTGCCTGGAGTTTACCTACGACAGGGTGGAACACTGAAGCTTTCTTT. Its protein product is CAWSLPTTGWNTEAFF.

This clonotype was counted between two and nine times. This chain uses TRBV20-1 with TRBJ1-4; weak D call: TRBD1 (5 bases). The germline CDR1 and CDR2 sequences are DFQATT and SNEGSKA (reference sequence). The germline V and J ends were trimmed by 2 bases and 7 bases, with 8 bases remaining between them. The CDR3 is 12 amino acids. CDR3 sequence (DNA): TGCAGTGCTAGAAGGCAGGGTGAAAAACTGTTTTTT. It translates to CSARRQGEKLFF.

This chain connects TRBV20-1 to TRBJ2-7, with unresolved D. This CDR3 spans 13 amino acids. In germline, CDR1 is DFQATT, CDR2 SNEGSKA (reference sequence). V lost 5 bases to trimming and J lost 0 bases, with 11 bases between them. The CDR3 sequence is CSAYGWSSYEQYF. The CDR3 region has the DNA TGCAGTGCTTACGGCTGGAGCTCCTACGAGCAGTACTTC.